The entry that follows covers one T cell receptor (beta chain) sequence. This record comes from a study of OX40 agonist ivuxolimab in advanced cancers. Study in general: Among those enrolled, mean age was approximately 60 years (range 23 to 79) and roughly 84% were male. 30% to 40% of patients had received prior checkpoint inhibitor therapy.

This table comes from immunoSEQ multiplex PCR, and its TCRdb copy is limited to in-frame clones, with some not included. The data hold 70,000 to 95,000 clones, with approximately 94% observed a single time. Germline V CDR1 and CDR2: SSHAT, FNYEAQ (reference sequence). V lost 5 bases, J lost 2 bases, and 3 bases stayed unmatched. CDR3 length: 15 amino acids. The receptor's source is an adult with an advanced solid tumor such as melanoma, head and neck, liver or kidney cancer. V usage is TRBV7-7 and J usage is TRBJ2-7; 13 bases are shared with TRBD2. Sequenced material: CD4+ or CD8+ T cells sorted from blood, taken in a trial of the OX40 agonist ivuxolimab. The CDR3 DNA is TGTGCCAGCAGCCAGGGGACTAGCGGGACCTACGAGCAGTACTTC. Residues: CASSQGTSGTYEQYF.